Detailed here is one T cell receptor (beta chain). Germline is not matched at one junction end, which may reflect a read error. This sample stems from a study of blood T cell repertoires in COVID-19. Overall study: Spain, Italy and the United States supplied samples that represented acute and convalescent COVID-19. T cells, B-cell-depleted T cells, or PBMCs provided the cDNA or gDNA that served as material.

In the original processing: Scientists estimated how many nucleated cells there were by amplifying reference gene primers. Some clones are missing from TCRdb's copy, which holds only in-frame ones; the method was immunoSEQ multiplex PCR. D and trimming come from the DNA, and the V and J calls and clone size come from that table. The sample yields approximately 220,000 clones, roughly 90% seen once. Germline CDR1 LGHDT, CDR2 YNNKEL (reference sequence). CDR3 length equals 15 residues. The J gene is TRBJ1-6, the V gene TRBV3-1 (or the pseudogene TRBV3-2); a weak D match, TRBD1 (5 bases). Input material: peripheral blood. The receptor's source is a woman between 45 and 60 years old with acute or convalescent COVID-19. CDR3 region: CARSRGGVRYSPLHF. The CDR3 DNA reads TGTGCCCGCAGCCGGGGGGGGGTTAGGTACTCACCCCTCCACTTT.